This T cell receptor (beta chain) was identified in a study of T cell responses to AZD1222 COVID-19 vaccine. Using immunoSEQ multiplex PCR, the repertoire was profiled, and TCRdb retains in-frame clones only, with some absent. The sample has around 150,000 clones; roughly nine tenths are singletons. Worth noting for this clone: Its antigen is unknown.

V was cut by 1 base and J by 5 bases, with 14 bases left in between. CDR3 length: 15 amino acids. The germline V gene encodes CDR1 SGHAT and CDR2 FQNNGV. Study results and caveats: Researchers report vaccine-associated CD4 TCRs spanning spike, with dominance at 160-218 and 743-854. Donors were largely white British and mainly female; clonal diversity was possibly underestimated. Baseline seropositivity characterized only a handful of AZD1222 recipients. Increases in Spike-specific TCR breadth and depth were seen after two AZD1222 doses.

This TCR was recovered from an adult who received the MenACWY meningococcal vaccine as a control. The starting material was peripheral blood, obtained 28 days after the second dose of the MenACWY control vaccine. This chain joins TRBV11-2 and TRBJ2-5; D is perhaps TRBD1 (6 bases). CDR3 sequence reads: CASSLVGGQSETQYF. CDR3 nucleotide sequence: TGTGCCAGCAGCTTAGTTGGCGGACAGTCGGAGACCCAGTACTTC.